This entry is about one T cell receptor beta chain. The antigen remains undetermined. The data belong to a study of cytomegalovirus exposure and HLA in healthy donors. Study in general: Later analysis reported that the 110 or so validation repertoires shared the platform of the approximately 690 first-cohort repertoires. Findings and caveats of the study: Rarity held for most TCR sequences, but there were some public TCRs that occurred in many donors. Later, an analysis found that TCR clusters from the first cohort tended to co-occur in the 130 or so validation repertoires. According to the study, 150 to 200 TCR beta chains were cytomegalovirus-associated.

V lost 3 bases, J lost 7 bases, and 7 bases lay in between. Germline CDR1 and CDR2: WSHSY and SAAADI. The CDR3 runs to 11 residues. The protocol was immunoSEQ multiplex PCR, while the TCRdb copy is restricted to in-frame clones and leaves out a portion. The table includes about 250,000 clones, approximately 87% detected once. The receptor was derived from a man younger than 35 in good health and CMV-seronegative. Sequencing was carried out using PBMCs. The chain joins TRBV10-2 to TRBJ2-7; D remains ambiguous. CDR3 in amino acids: CASSESREQYF. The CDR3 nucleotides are TGCGCCAGCAGTGAAAGCAGGGAGCAGTACTTC.